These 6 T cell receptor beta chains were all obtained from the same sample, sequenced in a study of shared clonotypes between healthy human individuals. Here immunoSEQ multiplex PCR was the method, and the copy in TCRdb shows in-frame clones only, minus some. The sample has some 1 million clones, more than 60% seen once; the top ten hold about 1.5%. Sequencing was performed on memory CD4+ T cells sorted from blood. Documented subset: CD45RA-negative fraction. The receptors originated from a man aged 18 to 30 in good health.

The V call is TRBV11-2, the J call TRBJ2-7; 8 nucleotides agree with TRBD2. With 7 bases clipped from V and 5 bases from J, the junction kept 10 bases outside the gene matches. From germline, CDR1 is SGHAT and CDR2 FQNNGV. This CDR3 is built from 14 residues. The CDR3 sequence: CASNRGGSLDEQYF. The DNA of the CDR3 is TGTGCCAGCAACCGGGGGGGGTCACTCGACGAGCAGTACTTC.

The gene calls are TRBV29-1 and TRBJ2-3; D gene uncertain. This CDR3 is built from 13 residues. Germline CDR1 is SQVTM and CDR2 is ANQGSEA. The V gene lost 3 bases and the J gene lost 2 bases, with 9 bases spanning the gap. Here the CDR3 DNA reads TGCAGCGTTGAGGGGAAGTACACAGATACGCAGTATTTT. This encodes CSVEGKYTDTQYF.

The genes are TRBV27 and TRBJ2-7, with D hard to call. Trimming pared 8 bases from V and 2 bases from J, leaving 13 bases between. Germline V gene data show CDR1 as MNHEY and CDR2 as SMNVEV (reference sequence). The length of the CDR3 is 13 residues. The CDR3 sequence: CASRRTITYEQYF. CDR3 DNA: TGTGCCAGCCGACGGACGATAACCTACGAGCAGTACTTC.

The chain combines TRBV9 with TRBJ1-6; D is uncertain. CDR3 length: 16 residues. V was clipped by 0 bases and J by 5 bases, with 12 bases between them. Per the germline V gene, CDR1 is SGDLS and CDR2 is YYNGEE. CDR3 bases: TGTGCCAGCAGCGTAGGCCCGGGGTCGGATAATTCACCCCTCCACTTT. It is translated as CASSVGPGSDNSPLHF.

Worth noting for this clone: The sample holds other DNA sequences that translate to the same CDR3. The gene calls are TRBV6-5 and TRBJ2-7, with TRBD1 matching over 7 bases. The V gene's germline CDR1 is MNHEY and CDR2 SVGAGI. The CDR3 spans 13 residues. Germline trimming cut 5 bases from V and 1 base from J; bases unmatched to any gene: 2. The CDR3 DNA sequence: TGTGCCAGCAGTAGGACAGGATCCTACGAGCAGTACTTC. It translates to CASSRTGSYEQYF.

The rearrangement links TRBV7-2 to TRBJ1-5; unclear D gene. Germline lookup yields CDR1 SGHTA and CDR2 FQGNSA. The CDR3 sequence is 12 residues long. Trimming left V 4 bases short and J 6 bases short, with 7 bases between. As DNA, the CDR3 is TGTGCCAGCAGCTCTATCGGTCAGCCCCAGCATTTT. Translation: CASSSIGQPQHF.